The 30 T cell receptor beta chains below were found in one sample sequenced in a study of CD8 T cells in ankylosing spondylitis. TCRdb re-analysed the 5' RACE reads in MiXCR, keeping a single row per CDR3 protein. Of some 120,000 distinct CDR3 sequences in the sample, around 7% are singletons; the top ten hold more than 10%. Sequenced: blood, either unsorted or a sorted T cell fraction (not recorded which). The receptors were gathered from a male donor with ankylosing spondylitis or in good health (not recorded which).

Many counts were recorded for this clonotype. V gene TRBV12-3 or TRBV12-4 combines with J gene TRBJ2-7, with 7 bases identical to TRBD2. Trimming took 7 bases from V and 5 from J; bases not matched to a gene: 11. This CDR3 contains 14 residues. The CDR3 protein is CASTLGGGLNEQYF. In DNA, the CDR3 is TGTGCCAGCACCCTGGGGGGAGGGCTTAACGAGCAGTACTTC.

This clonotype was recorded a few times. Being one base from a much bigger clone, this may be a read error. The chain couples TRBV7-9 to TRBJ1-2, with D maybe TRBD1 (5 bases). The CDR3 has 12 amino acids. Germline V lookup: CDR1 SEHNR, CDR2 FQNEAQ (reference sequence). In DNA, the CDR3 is TGTGCCAGAATGACAGTTTACTATGGCTTCACCTTC. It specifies CARMTVYYGFTF.

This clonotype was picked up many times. The CDR3 region has the DNA TGTGCCAGCAGTTCCTATTACAATGAGCAGTTCTTC. Amino acids: CASSSYYNEQFF. The chain combines TRBV28 with TRBJ2-1; D gene uncertain. V lost 4 bases, J lost 4 bases, and 5 bases lay in between. The CDR3 runs 12 residues. Looked up from germline, CDR1 is MDHEN and CDR2 is SYDVKM.

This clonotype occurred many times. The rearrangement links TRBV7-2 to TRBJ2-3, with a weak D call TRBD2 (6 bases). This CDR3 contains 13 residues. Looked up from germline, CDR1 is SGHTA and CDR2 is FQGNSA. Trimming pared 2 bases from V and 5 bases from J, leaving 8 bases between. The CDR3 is CASSLLALDTQYF. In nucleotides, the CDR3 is TGTGCCAGCAGCTTACTAGCGTTAGATACGCAGTATTTT.

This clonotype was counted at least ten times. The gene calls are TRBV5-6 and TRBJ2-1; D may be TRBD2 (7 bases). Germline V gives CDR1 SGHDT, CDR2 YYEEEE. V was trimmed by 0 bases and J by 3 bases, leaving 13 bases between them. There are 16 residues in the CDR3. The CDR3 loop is CASSLAGGPLYNEQFF. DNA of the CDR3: TGTGCCAGCAGCTTGGCGGGGGGCCCTCTCTACAATGAGCAGTTCTTC.

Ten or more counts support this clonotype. CDR3 amino acids: CASSHGTLTATGELFF. The CDR3 nucleotides are TGCGCCAGCAGCCACGGGACTCTTACCGCCACCGGGGAGCTGTTTTTT. The chain links TRBV5-1 to TRBJ2-2, with a possible D match to TRBD2 (6 bases). V was clipped by 4 bases and J by 4 bases, with 17 bases between them. The CDR3 length is 16 residues. From germline, CDR1 is SGHRS and CDR2 YFSETQ. Full variable domain (rest looked up from reference TRBV5-1 and TRBJ2-2): KAGVTQTPRYLIKTRGQQVTLSCSPISGHRSVSWYQQTPGQGLQFLFEYFSETQRNKGNFPGRFSGRQFSNSRSEMNVSTLELGDSALYLCASSHGTLTATGELFFGEGSRLTVL.

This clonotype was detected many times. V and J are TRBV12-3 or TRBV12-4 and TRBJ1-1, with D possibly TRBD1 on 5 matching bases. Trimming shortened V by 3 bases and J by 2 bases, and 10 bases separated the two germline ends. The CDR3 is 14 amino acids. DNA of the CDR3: TGTGCCAGCAGTTTTGGGGCTAGAAACACTGAAGCTTTCTTT. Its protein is CASSFGARNTEAFF.

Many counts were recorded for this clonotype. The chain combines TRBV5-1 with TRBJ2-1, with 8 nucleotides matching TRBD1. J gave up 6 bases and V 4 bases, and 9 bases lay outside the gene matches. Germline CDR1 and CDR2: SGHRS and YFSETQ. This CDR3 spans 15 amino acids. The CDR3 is CASSTAPGQVNEQFF. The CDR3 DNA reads TGCGCCAGCAGCACAGCTCCGGGACAGGTCAATGAGCAGTTCTTC.

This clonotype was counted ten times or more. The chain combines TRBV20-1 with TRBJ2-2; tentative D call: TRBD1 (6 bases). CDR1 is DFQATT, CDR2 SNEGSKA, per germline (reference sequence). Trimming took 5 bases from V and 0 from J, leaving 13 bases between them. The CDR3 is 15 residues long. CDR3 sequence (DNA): TGCAGTGCTTTTTCACAGGGCCCGAACACCGGGGAGCTGTTTTTT. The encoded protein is CSAFSQGPNTGELFF.

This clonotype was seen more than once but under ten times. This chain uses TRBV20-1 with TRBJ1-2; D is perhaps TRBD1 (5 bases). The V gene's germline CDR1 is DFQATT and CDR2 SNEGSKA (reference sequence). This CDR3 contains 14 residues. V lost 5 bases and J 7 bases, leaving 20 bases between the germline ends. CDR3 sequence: CSAARYSREAGYTF. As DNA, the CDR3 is TGCAGTGCTGCAAGGTACAGCAGGGAGGCTGGCTACACCTTC.

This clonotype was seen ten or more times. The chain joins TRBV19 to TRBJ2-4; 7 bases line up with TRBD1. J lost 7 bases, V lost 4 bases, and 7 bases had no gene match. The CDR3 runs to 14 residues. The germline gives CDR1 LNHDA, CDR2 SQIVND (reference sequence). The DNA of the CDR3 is TGTGCCAGTAGTAGCGACAGGGAGACGAACATTCAGTACTTC. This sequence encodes CASSSDRETNIQYF.

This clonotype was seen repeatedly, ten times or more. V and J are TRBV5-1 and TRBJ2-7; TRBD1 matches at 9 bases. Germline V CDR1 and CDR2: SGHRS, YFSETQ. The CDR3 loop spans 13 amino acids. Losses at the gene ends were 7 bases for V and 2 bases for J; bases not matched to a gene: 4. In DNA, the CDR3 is TGCGCCAGCGGACAGGGGAAACCCTACGAGCAGTACTTC. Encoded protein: CASGQGKPYEQYF.

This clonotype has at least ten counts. The CDR3 DNA is TGCGCCAGCAGCGGAGGACAGGGGACAGATACGCAGTATTTT. This translates into CASSGGQGTDTQYF. J is TRBJ2-3 and V is TRBV5-1; 9 bases are shared with TRBD1. Per germline, CDR1 SGHRS and CDR2 YFSETQ. V was clipped by 4 bases and J by 3 bases; unmatched bases: 3. The length of the CDR3 is 14 residues.

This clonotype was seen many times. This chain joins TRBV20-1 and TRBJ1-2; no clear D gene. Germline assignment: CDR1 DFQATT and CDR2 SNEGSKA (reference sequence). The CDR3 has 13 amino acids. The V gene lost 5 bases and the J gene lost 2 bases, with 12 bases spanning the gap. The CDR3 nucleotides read TGCAGTGCTGTAGAGTCCGGGAACTATGGCTACACCTTC. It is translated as CSAVESGNYGYTF.

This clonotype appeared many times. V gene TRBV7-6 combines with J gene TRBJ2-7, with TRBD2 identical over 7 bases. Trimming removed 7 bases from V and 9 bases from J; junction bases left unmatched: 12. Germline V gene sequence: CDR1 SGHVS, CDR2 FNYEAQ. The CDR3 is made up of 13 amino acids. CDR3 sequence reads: CASTSGRGGGQYF. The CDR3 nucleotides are TGTGCCAGCACTTCTGGGAGGGGTGGTGGGCAGTACTTC.

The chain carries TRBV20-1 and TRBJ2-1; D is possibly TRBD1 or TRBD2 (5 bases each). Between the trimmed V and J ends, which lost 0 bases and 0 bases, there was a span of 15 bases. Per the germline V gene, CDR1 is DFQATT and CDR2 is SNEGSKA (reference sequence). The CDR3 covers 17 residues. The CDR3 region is CSARDPRGQSSYNEQFF. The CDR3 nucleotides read TGCAGTGCTAGAGATCCCCGGGGCCAGAGCTCCTACAATGAGCAGTTCTTC.

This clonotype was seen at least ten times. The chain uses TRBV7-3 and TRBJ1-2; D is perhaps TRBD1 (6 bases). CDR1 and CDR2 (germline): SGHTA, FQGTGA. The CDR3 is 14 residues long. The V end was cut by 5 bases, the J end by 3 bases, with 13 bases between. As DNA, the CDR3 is TGTGCCAGCAGCCCGACGGACAGCGACTATGGCTACACCTTC. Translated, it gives CASSPTDSDYGYTF.

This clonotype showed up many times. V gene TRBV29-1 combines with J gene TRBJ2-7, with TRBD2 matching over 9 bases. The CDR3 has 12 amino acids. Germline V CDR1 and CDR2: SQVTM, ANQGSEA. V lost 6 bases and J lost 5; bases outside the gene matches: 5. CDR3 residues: CSVRGGRNEQYF. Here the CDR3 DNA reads TGCAGCGTGCGGGGGGGGAGAAACGAGCAGTACTTC.

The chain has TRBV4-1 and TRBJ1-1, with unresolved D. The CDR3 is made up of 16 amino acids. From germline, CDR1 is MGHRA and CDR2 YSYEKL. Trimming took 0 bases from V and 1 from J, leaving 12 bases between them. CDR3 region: CASSQERGTGNTEAFF. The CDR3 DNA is TGCGCCAGCAGCCAAGAACGGGGAACCGGGAACACTGAAGCTTTCTTT.

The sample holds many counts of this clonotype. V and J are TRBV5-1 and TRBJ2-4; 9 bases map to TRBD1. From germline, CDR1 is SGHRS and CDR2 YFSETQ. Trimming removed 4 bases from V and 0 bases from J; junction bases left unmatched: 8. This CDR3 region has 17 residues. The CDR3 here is CASSVTGGTEAKNIQYF. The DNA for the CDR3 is TGCGCCAGCAGCGTAACAGGGGGCACCGAAGCCAAAAACATTCAGTACTTC.

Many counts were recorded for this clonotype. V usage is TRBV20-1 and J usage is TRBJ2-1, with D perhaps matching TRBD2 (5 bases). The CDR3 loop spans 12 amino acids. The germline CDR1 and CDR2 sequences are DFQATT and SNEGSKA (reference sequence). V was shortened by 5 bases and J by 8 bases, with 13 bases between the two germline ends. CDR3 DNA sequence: TGCAGTGCTCAACCGGGAAACTATGAGCAGTTCTTC. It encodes CSAQPGNYEQFF.

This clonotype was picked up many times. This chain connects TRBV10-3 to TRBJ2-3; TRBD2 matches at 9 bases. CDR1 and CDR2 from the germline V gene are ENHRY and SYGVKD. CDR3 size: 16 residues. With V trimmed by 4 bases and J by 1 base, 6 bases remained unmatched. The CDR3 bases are TGTGCCATCAGTGGGCTAGCGGGGTTGGGCACAGATACGCAGTATTTT. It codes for CAISGLAGLGTDTQYF.

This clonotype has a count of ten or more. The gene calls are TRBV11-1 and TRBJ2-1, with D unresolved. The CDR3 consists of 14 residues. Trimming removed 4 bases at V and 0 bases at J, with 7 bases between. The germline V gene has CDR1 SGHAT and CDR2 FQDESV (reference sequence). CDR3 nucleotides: TGTGCCAGCAGCTCACTGAACTCCTACAATGAGCAGTTCTTC. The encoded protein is CASSSLNSYNEQFF. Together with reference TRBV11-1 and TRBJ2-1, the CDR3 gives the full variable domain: EAEVAQSPRYKITEKSQAVAFWCDPISGHATLYWYRQILGQGPELLVQFQDESVVDDSQLPKDRFSAERLKGVDSTLKIQPAELGDSAMYLCASSSLNSYNEQFFGPGTRLTVL.

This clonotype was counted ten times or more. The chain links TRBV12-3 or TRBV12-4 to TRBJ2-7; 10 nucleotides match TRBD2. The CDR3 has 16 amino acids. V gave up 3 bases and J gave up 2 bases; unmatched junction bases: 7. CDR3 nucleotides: TGTGCCAGCAGTTTCATTGCTAGCGGGGGCACCTACGAGCAGTACTTC. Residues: CASSFIASGGTYEQYF.

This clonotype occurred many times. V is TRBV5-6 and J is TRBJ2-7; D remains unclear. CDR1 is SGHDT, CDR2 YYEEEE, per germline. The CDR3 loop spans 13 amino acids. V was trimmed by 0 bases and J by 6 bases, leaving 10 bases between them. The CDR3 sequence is CASSLGHSVEQYF. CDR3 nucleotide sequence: TGTGCCAGCAGCTTGGGACACAGTGTCGAGCAGTACTTC.

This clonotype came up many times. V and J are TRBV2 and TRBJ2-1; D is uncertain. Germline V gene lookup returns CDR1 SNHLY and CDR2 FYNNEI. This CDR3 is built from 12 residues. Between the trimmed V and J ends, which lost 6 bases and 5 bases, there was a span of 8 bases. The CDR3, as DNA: TGTGCCAGCAGGGTTGAGCACAATGAGCAGTTCTTC. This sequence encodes CASRVEHNEQFF. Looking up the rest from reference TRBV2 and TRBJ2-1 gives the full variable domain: EPEVTQTPSHQVTQMGQEVILRCVPISNHLYFYWYRQILGQKVEFLVSFYNNEISEKSEIFDDQFSVERPDGSNFTLKIRSTKLEDSAMYFCASRVEHNEQFFGPGTRLTVL.

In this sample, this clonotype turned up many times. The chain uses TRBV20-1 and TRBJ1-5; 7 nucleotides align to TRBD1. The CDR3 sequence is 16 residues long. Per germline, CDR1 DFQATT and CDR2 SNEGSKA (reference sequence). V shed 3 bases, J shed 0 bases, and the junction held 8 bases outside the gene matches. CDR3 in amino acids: CSARGTTGNSNQPQHF. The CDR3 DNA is TGCAGTGCTAGGGGCACGACAGGGAATAGCAATCAGCCCCAGCATTTT.

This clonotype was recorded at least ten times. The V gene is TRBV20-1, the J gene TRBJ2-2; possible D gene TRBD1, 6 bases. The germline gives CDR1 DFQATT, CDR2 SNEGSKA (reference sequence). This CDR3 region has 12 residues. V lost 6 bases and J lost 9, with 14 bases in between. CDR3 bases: TGCAGTGCCAGGGGCCGGGACAGGGAGCTGTTTTTT. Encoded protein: CSARGRDRELFF.

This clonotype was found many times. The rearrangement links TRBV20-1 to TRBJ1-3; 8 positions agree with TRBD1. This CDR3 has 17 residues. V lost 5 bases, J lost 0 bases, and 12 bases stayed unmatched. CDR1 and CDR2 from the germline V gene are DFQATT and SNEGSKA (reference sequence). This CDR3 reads CSAPEHRGSSSGNTIYF. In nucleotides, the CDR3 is TGCAGTGCTCCGGAGCACAGGGGGTCTTCCTCTGGAAACACCATATATTTT.

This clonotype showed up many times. As DNA, the CDR3 is TGTGCCAGCAGCCATAGGGGACACCTGAACACTGAAGCTTTCTTT. Translating gives CASSHRGHLNTEAFF. The chain employs TRBV3-1 and TRBJ1-1, with TRBD1 as a possible D gene (6 bases). The V end lost 3 bases, the J end lost 0 bases, and 11 bases lay between the germline ends. The length of the CDR3 is 15 residues. Looked up from germline, CDR1 is LGHDT and CDR2 is YNNKEL (reference sequence).